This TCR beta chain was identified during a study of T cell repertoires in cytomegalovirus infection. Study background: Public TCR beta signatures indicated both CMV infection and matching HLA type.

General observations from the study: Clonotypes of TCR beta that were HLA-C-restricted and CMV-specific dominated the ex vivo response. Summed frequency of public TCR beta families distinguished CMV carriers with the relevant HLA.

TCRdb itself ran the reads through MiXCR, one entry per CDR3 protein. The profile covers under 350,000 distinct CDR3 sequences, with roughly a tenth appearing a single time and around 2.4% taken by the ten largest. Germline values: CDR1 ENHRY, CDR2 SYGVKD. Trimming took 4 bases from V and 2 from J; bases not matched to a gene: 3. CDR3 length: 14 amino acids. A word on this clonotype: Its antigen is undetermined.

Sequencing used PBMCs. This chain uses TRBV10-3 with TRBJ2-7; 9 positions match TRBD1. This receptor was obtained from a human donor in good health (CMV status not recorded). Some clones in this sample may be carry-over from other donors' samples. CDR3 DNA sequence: TGTGCCATCAGTGGGACAGGGGCCGCCTACGAGCAGTACGTC. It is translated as CAISGTGAAYEQYV.